The rows below give T cell receptor beta chains drawn from one sample of a study of regulatory T cells in long-lasting Graves disease. MiXCR, run by TCRdb on the multiplex PCR reads, gives a single entry per CDR3 protein. The profile shows 400,000 to 500,000 distinct CDR3 sequences, 14% to 15% of them singletons. The same data also went into a second study, on T cells in Graves' hyperthyroidism and ophthalmopathy.

This material consisted of peripheral blood mononuclear cells (PBMCs), taken at new diagnosis, from a patient treated with antithyroid drugs. Receptor source: a woman aged 25 to 39 with Graves disease. Each CDR3 is given with its conserved first and last residue.

j_call: TRBJ2-3
v_call: TRBV7-2
cdr3_aa: CASSLLAGNPPTDTQYF

j_call: TRBJ2-1
v_call: TRBV12-5
cdr3_aa: CASGGLGNEQFF

j_call: TRBJ1-5
v_call: TRBV28
cdr3_aa: CASSSDRVSNQPQHF

j_call: TRBJ2-2
v_call: TRBV11-2
cdr3_aa: CASVSSPNTGELFF

j_call: TRBJ1-4
v_call: TRBV2
cdr3_aa: CASSEAYGQLNEKLFF

j_call: TRBJ2-7
v_call: TRBV11-1
cdr3_aa: CASSPGQIEQYF

j_call: TRBJ2-3
v_call: TRBV24-1
cdr3_aa: CAAGQGRDTQYF

j_call: TRBJ2-3
v_call: TRBV7-3
cdr3_aa: CASSLALARGDTQYF

j_call: TRBJ2-2
v_call: TRBV10-2
cdr3_aa: CASSESVVSGPNTGELFF

j_call: TRBJ2-7
v_call: TRBV7-9
cdr3_aa: CASSFLSGEQYF

j_call: TRBJ2-7
v_call: TRBV7-9
cdr3_aa: CASSLFPQGLTSGIYEQYF

j_call: TRBJ2-5
v_call: TRBV11-3
cdr3_aa: CASSTRGRNGMETQYF

j_call: TRBJ1-5
v_call: TRBV28
cdr3_aa: CASSLGGTAQPQHF

j_call: TRBJ1-6
v_call: TRBV12-3/TRBV12-4
cdr3_aa: CASSTRTGIRSPLHF

j_call: TRBJ2-2
v_call: TRBV27
cdr3_aa: CASKYAGGITGELFF

j_call: TRBJ1-1
v_call: TRBV6-2/TRBV6-3
cdr3_aa: CASSTRQGSREAFF

j_call: TRBJ2-3
v_call: TRBV20-1
cdr3_aa: CSARTEGRQGHTDTQYF

j_call: TRBJ2-2
v_call: TRBV28
cdr3_aa: CASRTLADYTGELFF

j_call: TRBJ2-7
v_call: TRBV6-1
cdr3_aa: CASTKGLAGGPSWEQYF

j_call: TRBJ2-1
v_call: TRBV7-3
cdr3_aa: CASSLKTSGEVNEQFF

j_call: TRBJ2-7
v_call: TRBV4-2
cdr3_aa: CASSQVSGTATYEQYF

j_call: TRBJ2-3
v_call: TRBV20-1
cdr3_aa: CSARDLRSSTDTQYF

j_call: TRBJ1-4
v_call: TRBV5-1
cdr3_aa: CASRLGAGANEKLFF

j_call: TRBJ1-1
v_call: TRBV12-3/TRBV12-4
cdr3_aa: CASSLQGIGTEAFF

j_call: TRBJ2-7
v_call: TRBV12-3/TRBV12-4
cdr3_aa: CASSLEPQSTYEQYF

j_call: TRBJ1-5
v_call: TRBV18
cdr3_aa: CASSPKAGTSNQPQHF

j_call: TRBJ2-3
v_call: TRBV6-2/TRBV6-3
cdr3_aa: CASSQYRADTQYF

j_call: TRBJ2-7
v_call: TRBV19
cdr3_aa: CASSIQRSSYEQYF

j_call: TRBJ2-5
v_call: TRBV27
cdr3_aa: CASSSQGTSGRAGTETQYF

j_call: TRBJ1-5
v_call: TRBV5-4
cdr3_aa: CASSLGGTVNQPQHF

j_call: TRBJ2-5
v_call: TRBV19
cdr3_aa: CASSDLAETQYF

j_call: TRBJ2-2
v_call: TRBV7-9
cdr3_aa: CASSAGPNTGELFF

j_call: TRBJ1-3
v_call: TRBV25-1
cdr3_aa: CASRQGSRSGNTIYF